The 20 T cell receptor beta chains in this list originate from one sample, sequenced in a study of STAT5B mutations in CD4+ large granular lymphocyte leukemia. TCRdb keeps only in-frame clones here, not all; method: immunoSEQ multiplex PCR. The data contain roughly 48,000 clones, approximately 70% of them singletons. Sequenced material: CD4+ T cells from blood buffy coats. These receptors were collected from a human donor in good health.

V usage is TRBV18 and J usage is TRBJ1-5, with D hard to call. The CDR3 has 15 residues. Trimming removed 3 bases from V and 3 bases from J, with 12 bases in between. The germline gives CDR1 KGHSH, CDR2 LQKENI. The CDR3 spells CASSPTAGNNQPQHF. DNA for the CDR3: TGTGCCAGCTCACCGACCGCAGGCAACAATCAGCCCCAGCATTTT.

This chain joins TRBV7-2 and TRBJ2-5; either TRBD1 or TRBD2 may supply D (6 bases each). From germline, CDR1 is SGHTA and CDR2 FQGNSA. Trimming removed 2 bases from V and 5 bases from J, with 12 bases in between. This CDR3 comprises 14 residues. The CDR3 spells CASSLNGGPETQYF. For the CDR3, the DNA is TGTGCCAGCAGCTTAAATGGGGGGCCTGAGACCCAGTACTTC.

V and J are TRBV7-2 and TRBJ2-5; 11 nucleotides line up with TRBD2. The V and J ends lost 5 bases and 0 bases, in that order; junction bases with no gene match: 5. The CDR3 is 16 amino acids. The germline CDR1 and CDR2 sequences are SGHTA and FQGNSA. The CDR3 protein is CASSLPSGGYQETQYF. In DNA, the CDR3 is TGTGCCAGCAGCCTGCCTAGCGGGGGGTACCAAGAGACCCAGTACTTC. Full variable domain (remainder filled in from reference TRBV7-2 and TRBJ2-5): GAGVSQSPSNKVTEKGKDVELRCDPISGHTALYWYRQSLGQGLEFLIYFQGNSAPDKSGLPSDRFSAERTGGSVSTLTIQRTQQEDSAVYLCASSLPSGGYQETQYFGPGTRLLVL.

Written as DNA, the CDR3 is TGTGCCAGCAGTCCCTCCCCCGGGACTAGCGGGGGAGGCGGGAACGAGCAGTACTTC. This codes for CASSPSPGTSGGGGNEQYF. The chain recombines TRBV27 with TRBJ2-7, with TRBD2 matching 14 bases. Germline V gives CDR1 MNHEY, CDR2 SMNVEV (reference sequence). The CDR3 is 19 residues long. The J segment lost 5 bases and the V segment lost 5 bases, leaving 17 bases of the junction unmatched.

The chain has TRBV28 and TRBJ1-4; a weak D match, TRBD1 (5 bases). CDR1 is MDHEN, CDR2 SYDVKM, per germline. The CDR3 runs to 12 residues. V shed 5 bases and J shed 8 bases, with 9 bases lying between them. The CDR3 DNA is TGTGCCAGCAGTACCCGGGACGAAAAACTGTTTTTT. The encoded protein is CASSTRDEKLFF.

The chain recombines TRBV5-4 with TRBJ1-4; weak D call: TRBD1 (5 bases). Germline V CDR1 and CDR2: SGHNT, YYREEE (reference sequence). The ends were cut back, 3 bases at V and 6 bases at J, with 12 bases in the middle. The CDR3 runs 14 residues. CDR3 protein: CASSSAGSDEKLFF. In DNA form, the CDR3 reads TGTGCCAGCAGCTCGGCAGGGTCGGATGAAAAACTGTTTTTT.

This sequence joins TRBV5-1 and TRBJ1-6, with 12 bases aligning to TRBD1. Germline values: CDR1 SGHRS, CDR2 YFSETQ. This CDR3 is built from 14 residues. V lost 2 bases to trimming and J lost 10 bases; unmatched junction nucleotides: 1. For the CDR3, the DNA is TGCGCCAGCAGCTTCGGGACAGGGGGCTCACCCCTCCACTTT. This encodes CASSFGTGGSPLHF.

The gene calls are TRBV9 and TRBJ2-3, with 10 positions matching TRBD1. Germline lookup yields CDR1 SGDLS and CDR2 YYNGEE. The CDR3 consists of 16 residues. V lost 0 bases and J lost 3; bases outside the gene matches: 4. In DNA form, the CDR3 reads TGTGCCAGCAGCGTAGGGGGACAGGGGTTAACAGATACGCAGTATTTT. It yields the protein CASSVGGQGLTDTQYF.

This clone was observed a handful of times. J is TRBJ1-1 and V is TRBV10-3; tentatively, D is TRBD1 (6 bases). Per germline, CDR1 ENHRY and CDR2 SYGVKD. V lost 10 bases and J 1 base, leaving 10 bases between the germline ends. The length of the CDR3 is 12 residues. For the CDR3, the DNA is TGTGCCAGGGGGCGGGGGAACACTGAAGCTTTCTTT. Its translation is CARGRGNTEAFF.

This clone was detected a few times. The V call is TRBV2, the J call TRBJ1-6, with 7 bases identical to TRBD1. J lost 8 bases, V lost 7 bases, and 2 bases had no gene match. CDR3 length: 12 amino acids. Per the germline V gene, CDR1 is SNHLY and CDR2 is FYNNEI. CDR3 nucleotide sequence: TGTGCCAGCACCAGGGGGGATTCACCCCTCCACTTT. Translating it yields CASTRGDSPLHF.

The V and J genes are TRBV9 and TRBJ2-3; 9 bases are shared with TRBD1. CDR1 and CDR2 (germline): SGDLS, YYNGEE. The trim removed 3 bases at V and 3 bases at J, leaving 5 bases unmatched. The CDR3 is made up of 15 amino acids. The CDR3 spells CASSALGTGTDTQYF. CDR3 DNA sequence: TGTGCCAGCAGCGCCCTTGGGACAGGGACAGATACGCAGTATTTT.

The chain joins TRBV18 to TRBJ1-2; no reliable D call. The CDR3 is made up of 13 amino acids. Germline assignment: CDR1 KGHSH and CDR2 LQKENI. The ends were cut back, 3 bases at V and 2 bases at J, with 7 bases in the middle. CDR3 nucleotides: TGTGCCAGCTCACCGGACCGAAACTATGGCTACACCTTC. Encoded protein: CASSPDRNYGYTF.

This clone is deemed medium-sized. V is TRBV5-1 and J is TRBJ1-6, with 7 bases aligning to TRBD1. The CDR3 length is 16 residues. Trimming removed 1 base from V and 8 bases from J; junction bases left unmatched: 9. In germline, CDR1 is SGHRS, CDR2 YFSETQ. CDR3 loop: CASSLTGEAKDSPLHF. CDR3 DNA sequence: TGCGCCAGCAGCTTGACAGGGGAGGCGAAAGATTCACCCCTCCACTTT.

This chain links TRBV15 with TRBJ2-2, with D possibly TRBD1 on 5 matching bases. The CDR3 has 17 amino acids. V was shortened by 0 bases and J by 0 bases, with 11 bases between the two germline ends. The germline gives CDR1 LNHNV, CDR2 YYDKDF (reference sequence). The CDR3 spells CATSRDPRGTNTGELFF. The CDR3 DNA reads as TGTGCCACCAGCAGAGATCCTAGGGGAACGAACACCGGGGAGCTGTTTTTT.

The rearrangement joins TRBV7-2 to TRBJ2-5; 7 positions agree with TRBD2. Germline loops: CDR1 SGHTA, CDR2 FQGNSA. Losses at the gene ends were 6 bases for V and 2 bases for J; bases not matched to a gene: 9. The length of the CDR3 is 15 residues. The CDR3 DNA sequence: TGTGCCAGCAGAAATAGCGGGCATAAACAAGAGACCCAGTACTTC. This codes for CASRNSGHKQETQYF.

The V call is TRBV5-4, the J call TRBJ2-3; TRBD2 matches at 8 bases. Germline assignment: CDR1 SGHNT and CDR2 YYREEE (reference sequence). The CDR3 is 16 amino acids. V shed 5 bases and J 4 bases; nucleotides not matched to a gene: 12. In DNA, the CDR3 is TGTGCCAGCAGTATAACCGGGACTAGAGGTTCAGATACGCAGTATTTT. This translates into CASSITGTRGSDTQYF.

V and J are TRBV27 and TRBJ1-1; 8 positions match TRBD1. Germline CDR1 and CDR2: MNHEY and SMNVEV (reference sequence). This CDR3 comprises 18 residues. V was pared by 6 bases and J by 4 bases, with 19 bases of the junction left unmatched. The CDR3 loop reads CASSRDRTGRRWGTEAFF. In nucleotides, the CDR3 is TGTGCCAGCAGCCGTGATCGGACAGGGAGGAGGTGGGGCACTGAAGCTTTCTTT.

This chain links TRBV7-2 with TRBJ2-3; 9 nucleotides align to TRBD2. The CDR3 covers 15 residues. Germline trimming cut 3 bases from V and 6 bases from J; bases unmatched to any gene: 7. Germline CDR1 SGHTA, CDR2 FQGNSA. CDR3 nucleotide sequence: TGTGCCAGCAGCTTCGTGGCGGGGGGGTTGGATACGCAGTATTTT. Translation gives CASSFVAGGLDTQYF.

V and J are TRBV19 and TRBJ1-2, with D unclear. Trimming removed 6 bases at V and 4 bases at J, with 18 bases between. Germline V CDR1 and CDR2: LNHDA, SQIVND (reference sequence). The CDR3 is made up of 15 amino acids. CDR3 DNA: TGTGCCAGTAGCCCAAACCAACGCCCCGCCTATGGCTACACCTTC. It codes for CASSPNQRPAYGYTF.

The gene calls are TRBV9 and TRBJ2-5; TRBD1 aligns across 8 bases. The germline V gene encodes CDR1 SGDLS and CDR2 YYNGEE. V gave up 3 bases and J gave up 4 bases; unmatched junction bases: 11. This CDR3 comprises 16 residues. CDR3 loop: CASSGKTGGERETQYF. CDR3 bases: TGTGCCAGCAGCGGGAAAACAGGGGGTGAGAGAGAGACCCAGTACTTC.